The 32 T cell receptor beta chains below were found in one sample sequenced in a study of CD8 T cells in Susac syndrome (dated by TCRdb to about 2019). Receptor amplification or capture employed the immunoSEQ multiplex PCR assay. RNA was extracted using the RNeasy kit, and roughly 0.5 to 1 microgram was reverse transcribed with random hexamers. TCRdb ran its own pipeline on the public reads, namely fastp trimming at Q25 and MiXCR clone calling, and kept in-frame beta chains. Rows are combined by CDR3 protein, so each entry shows the most common genes and DNA. The sample table lists hundreds of thousands of distinct CDR3 sequences, 80% to 90% of them with a count of one. The top ten constitute over 0.1% of the sample. Material: CD8+ T cells from PBMCs. The receptors originated from a human donor with multiple sclerosis.

The chain carries TRBV29-1 and TRBJ1-3; D unresolved. Germline-derived CDR1 and CDR2 are SQVTM and ANQGSEA. With 5 bases removed from V and 1 base from J, the gap between germline ends came to 15 bases. The CDR3 has 15 residues. The CDR3 DNA reads as TGCAGCGTTACTGCTCGCGGGCTTTCTGGAAACACCATATATTTT. This sequence encodes CSVTARGLSGNTIYF.

Only one count was recorded for this clonotype. This sequence joins TRBV5-6 and TRBJ1-1; D unclear. The V gene's germline CDR1 is SGHDT and CDR2 YYEEEE. V shed 0 bases and J shed 4 bases, with 7 bases lying between them. The CDR3 covers 13 residues. The CDR3 DNA reads TGTGCCAGCAGCTTGGTGATGGGCACTGAAGCTTTCTTT. It yields the protein CASSLVMGTEAFF.

The table lists this clonotype with a few counts. The genes are TRBV27 and TRBJ1-5; the D is unclear. Per the germline V gene, CDR1 is MNHEY and CDR2 is SMNVEV (reference sequence). Trimming took off 3 bases at V and 3 bases at J, with 6 bases between the two ends. The CDR3 contains 13 residues. This CDR3 reads CASSLGTNQPQHF. The CDR3 DNA follows: TGTGCCAGCAGTTTGGGCACCAATCAGCCCCAGCATTTT.

The V call is TRBV12-3 or TRBV12-4, the J call TRBJ2-4, with unresolved D. The CDR3 spans 15 residues. V dropped 2 bases and J dropped 2 bases, with 10 bases sitting between them. The CDR3 loop reads CASSLIRGTKNIQYF. The CDR3 DNA follows: TGTGCCAGCAGTTTAATCCGAGGAACCAAAAACATTCAGTACTTC.

CDR3 sequence: CASTKAGGGTDTQYF. The CDR3 DNA is TGTGCCAGCACCAAGGCGGGAGGGGGCACAGATACGCAGTATTTT. The V call is TRBV9, the J call TRBJ2-3, with 9 bases lining up with TRBD2. There are 15 residues in the CDR3. V lost 6 bases to trimming and J lost 1 base; unmatched junction nucleotides: 6. Germline V gene lookup returns CDR1 SGDLS and CDR2 YYNGEE. Full variable domain (remainder filled in from reference TRBV9 and TRBJ2-3): DSGVTQTPKHLITATGQRVTLRCSPRSGDLSVYWYQQSLDQGLQFLIQYYNGEERAKGNILERFSAQQFPDLHSELNLSSLELGDSALYFCASTKAGGGTDTQYFGPGTRLTVL.

CDR3 sequence: CASSLGGTPDEKLFF. Written as DNA, the CDR3 is TGTGCCAGCAGCCTGGGGGGGACACCCGATGAAAAACTGTTTTTT. This chain links TRBV27 with TRBJ1-4, with D possibly being TRBD1 (6 bases). The CDR3 has 15 amino acids. The V and J ends lost 6 bases and 6 bases respectively, with 17 bases between them. Germline V lookup: CDR1 MNHEY, CDR2 SMNVEV (reference sequence).

This clonotype was recorded only once. The chain joins TRBV6-5 to TRBJ2-1, with 12 bases that match TRBD2. From germline, CDR1 is MNHEY and CDR2 SVGAGI. CDR3 size: 17 residues. The trim removed 1 base at V and 7 bases at J, leaving 8 bases unmatched. DNA for the CDR3: TGTGCCAGCAGTTACTTCATCCCGACTAGCGGGAGTAATGAGCAGTTCTTC. This sequence encodes CASSYFIPTSGSNEQFF.

This clonotype was seen a few times. The CDR3 here is CASSPDRGSYTF. For the CDR3, the DNA is TGTGCCAGCAGTCCGGACAGGGGAAGCTACACCTTC. This chain links TRBV6-1 with TRBJ1-2; 9 nucleotides match TRBD1. Germline V gene sequence: CDR1 MNHNS, CDR2 SASEGT. Trimming at V came to 5 bases and at J to 9 bases, leaving 4 bases not matched to a gene. CDR3 length: 12 amino acids.

V usage is TRBV28 and J usage is TRBJ2-1; 8 positions agree with TRBD2. CDR1 is MDHEN, CDR2 SYDVKM, per germline. V shed 3 bases and J 5 bases; nucleotides not matched to a gene: 6. The CDR3 length is 15 residues. CDR3 region: CASSLGPGLDNEQFF. The CDR3 DNA is TGTGCCAGCAGTTTGGGACCGGGACTAGACAATGAGCAGTTCTTC.

This clonotype was recorded once. This chain connects TRBV27 to TRBJ2-2; no definite D call. Germline V gives CDR1 MNHEY, CDR2 SMNVEV (reference sequence). Trimming stripped 2 bases from V and 8 bases from J, with 6 bases between. The CDR3 consists of 12 residues. CDR3 in amino acids: CASSLPLGELFF. As DNA, the CDR3 is TGTGCCAGCAGTTTACCCCTGGGGGAGCTGTTTTTT.

CDR3 in amino acids: CASSEGPAYEQYF. The CDR3 DNA sequence: TGCGCCAGCAGTGAGGGCCCCGCCTACGAGCAGTACTTC. J is TRBJ2-7 and V is TRBV5-1, with TRBD2 as a possible D gene (5 bases). Germline CDR1 reads SGHRS; CDR2 reads YFSETQ. V lost 5 bases, J lost 2 bases, and 11 bases lay in between. The CDR3 length is 13 residues. The whole variable domain, remainder taken from reference TRBV5-1 and TRBJ2-7, is KAGVTQTPRYLIKTRGQQVTLSCSPISGHRSVSWYQQTPGQGLQFLFEYFSETQRNKGNFPGRFSGRQFSNSRSEMNVSTLELGDSALYLCASSEGPAYEQYFGPGTRLTVT.

This rearrangement joins TRBV27 to TRBJ1-2; D might be TRBD1 (6 bases). The CDR3 runs to 13 residues. Trimming took 5 bases from V and 2 from J, leaving 9 bases between them. Per the germline V gene, CDR1 is MNHEY and CDR2 is SMNVEV (reference sequence). The DNA of the CDR3 is TGTGCCAGCAGTGACGGACAGAACTATGGCTACACCTTC. Amino acids: CASSDGQNYGYTF.

The V and J genes are TRBV2 and TRBJ2-1; no clear D gene. Germline V gene data show CDR1 as SNHLY and CDR2 as FYNNEI. The CDR3 is 11 amino acids. V lost 2 bases and J 9 bases, leaving 5 bases between the germline ends. CDR3: CASSELIEQFF. DNA of the CDR3: TGTGCCAGCAGTGAATTGATTGAGCAGTTCTTC. Together with reference TRBV2 and TRBJ2-1, the CDR3 gives the full variable domain: EPEVTQTPSHQVTQMGQEVILRCVPISNHLYFYWYRQILGQKVEFLVSFYNNEISEKSEIFDDQFSVERPDGSNFTLKIRSTKLEDSAMYFCASSELIEQFFGPGTRLTVL.

A remark on this clonotype: At one end, the junction sequence differs from germline, possibly due to a read error. The chain is built from TRBV7-8 and TRBJ1-1; possible D gene TRBD1, 6 bases. Germline V lookup: CDR1 SGHVS, CDR2 FQNEAQ. The CDR3 loop spans 15 amino acids. CDR3 DNA: TGTGCCAGCAGCTTAGCCGGGGGGCGAGGGACTGAGGCTTTCTTT. Its translation: CASSLAGGRGTEAFF. The full variable domain, rest sourced from reference TRBV7-8 and TRBJ1-1, is GAGVSQSPRYKVAKRGQDVALRCDPISGHVSLFWYQQALGQGPEFLTYFQNEAQLDKSGLPSDRFFAERPEGSVSTLKIQRTQQEDSAVYLCASSLAGGRGTEAFFGQGTRLTVV.

This clonotype has just one count. The genes are TRBV7-8 and TRBJ1-5; no clear D gene. Trimming took 5 bases from V and 0 from J, leaving 17 bases between them. The CDR3 covers 17 residues. Germline values: CDR1 SGHVS, CDR2 FQNEAQ. In nucleotides, the CDR3 is TGTGCCAGCAGCAGACCGGGCGGACCCGTTAGCAATCAGCCCCAGCATTTT. Its protein is CASSRPGGPVSNQPQHF.

The chain couples TRBV5-1 to TRBJ2-2, with a tentative D call TRBD2 (5 bases). The CDR3 sequence is 15 residues long. From germline, CDR1 is SGHRS and CDR2 YFSETQ. Trimming removed 1 base at V and 4 bases at J, with 11 bases between. Written as DNA, the CDR3 is TGCGCCAGCAGCTTGATTTGGGAGTCCACCGGGGAGCTGTTTTTT. It yields the protein CASSLIWESTGELFF.

The table lists this clonotype with a count of one. This chain joins TRBV27 and TRBJ2-3; 13 bases line up with TRBD2. The trim removed 3 bases at V and 0 bases at J, leaving 12 bases unmatched. Germline V CDR1 and CDR2: MNHEY, SMNVEV (reference sequence). The CDR3 has 20 amino acids. The CDR3 nucleotides read TGTGCCAGCAGTTTCCTCACGACTAGCGGGAGGATGTTTAGCACAGATACGCAGTATTTT. Protein: CASSFLTTSGRMFSTDTQYF.

V gene TRBV29-1 combines with J gene TRBJ2-1; a possible D gene is TRBD1 (5 bases). The CDR3 runs 12 residues. Germline-derived CDR1 and CDR2 are SQVTM and ANQGSEA. V was trimmed by 7 bases and J by 2 bases, leaving 9 bases between them. DNA of the CDR3: TGCAGCGCCTTGGACACCTACAATGAGCAGTTCTTC. Its protein product is CSALDTYNEQFF.

In DNA form, the CDR3 reads TGTGCCAGCAGCTCACCGGGACTAGAGACCTACAATGAGCAGTTCTTC. It translates to CASSSPGLETYNEQFF. This chain joins TRBV11-2 and TRBJ2-1; 8 bases line up with TRBD2. This CDR3 comprises 16 residues. CDR1 and CDR2 (germline): SGHAT, FQNNGV. J was trimmed by 2 bases and V by 4 bases; bases with no gene match: 7.

The chain employs TRBV7-9 and TRBJ2-4; D is possibly TRBD2 (5 bases). Germline V CDR1 and CDR2: SEHNR, FQNEAQ (reference sequence). This CDR3 is built from 17 residues. V was cut by 5 bases and J by 2 bases, with 19 bases left in between. The CDR3 DNA reads as TGTGCCAGCAGCCCCCCCGGCCGGGGTCAAACCAAAAACATTCAGTACTTC. Residues: CASSPPGRGQTKNIQYF.

J is TRBJ1-1 and V is TRBV19; TRBD1 is a possible D gene (5 bases). The CDR3 is 14 amino acids. Trimming removed 3 bases at V and 0 bases at J, with 8 bases between. Germline assignment: CDR1 LNHDA and CDR2 SQIVND (reference sequence). Here the CDR3 reads CASSIGAMNTEAFF. The CDR3 bases are TGTGCCAGTAGTATCGGGGCTATGAACACTGAAGCTTTCTTT.

V is TRBV13 and J is TRBJ2-1; D ambiguous. Trimming cost V 5 bases and J 9 bases, with 17 bases left between them. CDR1 and CDR2 (germline): PRHDT, FYEKMQ (reference sequence). The CDR3 totals 14 residues. CDR3 in amino acids: CASSPRTAYSEQFF. DNA of the CDR3: TGTGCCAGCAGCCCGCGGACGGCATACTCTGAGCAGTTCTTC.

This clonotype was seen a handful of times. The chain uses TRBV5-6 and TRBJ2-7; 8 nucleotides align to TRBD1. Germline V CDR1 and CDR2: SGHDT, YYEEEE. The junction had 5 bases not matched to a gene; V was cut back by 5 bases and J by 4 bases. CDR3 size: 13 residues. CDR3: CASSSGGRYEQYF. The CDR3 bases are TGTGCCAGCAGTTCAGGGGGCCGGTACGAGCAGTACTTC.

This rearrangement joins TRBV20-1 to TRBJ1-1; 7 bases are shared with TRBD1. The germline gives CDR1 DFQATT, CDR2 SNEGSKA (reference sequence). This CDR3 spans 14 amino acids. V was pared by 0 bases and J by 7 bases, with 8 bases of the junction left unmatched. CDR3 bases: TGCAGTGCTAGAGATCCGTGGCAGGGGGATGAAGCTTTCTTT. This gives the protein CSARDPWQGDEAFF.

This chain connects TRBV10-3 to TRBJ1-5; D unclear. This CDR3 spans 11 amino acids. The V and J ends lost 10 bases and 3 bases respectively, with 7 bases between them. CDR1 is ENHRY, CDR2 SYGVKD, per germline. As DNA, the CDR3 is TGTGCCACCACAACCAATCAGCCCCAGCATTTT. Translated, it gives CATTTNQPQHF.

The CDR3 loop reads CASSLFEGSYGYTF. CDR3 nucleotides: TGTGCCAGCAGTTTATTTGAGGGGTCCTATGGCTACACCTTC. This chain joins TRBV27 and TRBJ1-2; D possibly corresponds to TRBD1 (5 bases). This CDR3 comprises 14 residues. Per germline, CDR1 MNHEY and CDR2 SMNVEV (reference sequence). Deletions cut 1 base from V and 4 bases from J, with 10 bases between.

The chain is built from TRBV7-9 and TRBJ2-3, with D unclear. Germline V gene sequence: CDR1 SEHNR, CDR2 FQNEAQ (reference sequence). The CDR3 loop spans 11 amino acids. The CDR3, as DNA: TGTGCTCGCCGGGCCGACGATACGCAGTATTTT. Translating it yields CARRADDTQYF.

This clonotype has a handful of counts. This chain connects TRBV27 to TRBJ2-5; D possibly corresponds to TRBD2 (5 bases). The V and J ends lost 2 bases and 4 bases respectively, with 11 bases between them. Per the germline V gene, CDR1 is MNHEY and CDR2 is SMNVEV (reference sequence). CDR3 length equals 14 residues. Here the CDR3 reads CASSLIGGGETQYF. The DNA for the CDR3 is TGTGCCAGCAGTTTAATCGGAGGAGGAGAGACCCAGTACTTC.

The chain combines TRBV18 with TRBJ2-7, with D perhaps TRBD2 (6 bases). This CDR3 contains 17 residues. CDR1 is KGHSH and CDR2 is LQKENI in the germline V gene. The V end was cut by 0 bases, the J end by 0 bases, with 15 bases between. CDR3 in DNA: TGTGCCAGCTCACCACCGCCGGGAGATCGAAGCTCCTACGAGCAGTACTTC. Translation gives CASSPPPGDRSSYEQYF. The full variable domain, with the rest looked up from reference TRBV18 and TRBJ2-7, is NAGVMQNPRHLVRRRGQEARLRCSPMKGHSHVYWYRQLPEEGLKFMVYLQKENIIDESGMPKERFSAEFPKEGPSILRIQQVVRGDSAAYFCASSPPPGDRSSYEQYFGPGTRLTVT.

This clonotype was counted only a few times. The chain recombines TRBV2 with TRBJ1-5; no firm D call. Trimming took 7 bases from V and 0 from J, leaving 7 bases between them. There are 13 residues in the CDR3. CDR1 and CDR2 from the germline V gene are SNHLY and FYNNEI. The CDR3 bases are TGTGCCAGCACGGAGGATAGCAATCAGCCCCAGCATTTT. It translates to CASTEDSNQPQHF.

V is TRBV6-2 or TRBV6-3 and J is TRBJ2-1; the D gene is possibly TRBD2 (5 bases). Trimming took 7 bases from V and 5 from J, leaving 15 bases between them. Looked up from germline, CDR1 is MNHEY and CDR2 is SVGEGT. This CDR3 has 14 residues. CDR3 DNA: TGTGCCAGCATCAGCCGGAGGTCGGACAATGAGCAGTTCTTC. Residues: CASISRRSDNEQFF.

The genes are TRBV27 and TRBJ2-3, with unresolved D. The CDR3 has 19 residues. Germline-derived CDR1 and CDR2 are MNHEY and SMNVEV (reference sequence). V was shortened by 0 bases and J by 1 base, with 20 bases between the two germline ends. CDR3 bases: TGTGCCAGCAGTTTATCGTATTACCGCCACCCCCTGGGCACAGATACGCAGTATTTT. Amino acids: CASSLSYYRHPLGTDTQYF.